This T cell receptor (beta chain) was retrieved from a study of a mutant IDH1 vaccine in newly diagnosed glioma. On this clone itself: As yet, its antigen is unknown.

This sample's time point: week 47, end of study. In the vaccine, a single dose held 300 ug of the mutant IDH1 20-mer peptide, along with topical imiquimod. This CDR3 is 14 amino acids long. The V gene lost 7 bases and the J gene lost 4 bases, with 14 bases spanning the gap. Germline V lookup: CDR1 SNHLY, CDR2 FYNNEI. Using immunoSEQ multiplex PCR, the repertoire was profiled, and TCRdb retains in-frame clones only, with some absent. This sample yields approximately 30,000 clones, of which around 90% are seen a single time; 4% to 6% belongs to the top ten. This TCR came from a woman aged 40 to 50 with glioma. The V and J genes are TRBV2 and TRBJ1-3, with D possibly being TRBD1 (6 bases). The sequencing used PBMCs, collected from a glioma patient whose treatment included an IDH1 peptide vaccine. Written as DNA, the CDR3 is TGTGCCAGCACTGAGGGGGGGACCGGAAACACCATATATTTT. This gives the protein CASTEGGTGNTIYF.